This TCR beta chain was profiled in a study of beta chain features in type 1 diabetes. The overall study: Sorted cell examination encompassed approximately 110 million cells across all samples.

The whole isolated RNA underwent reverse transcription, so sequencing captured expressed TCRB transcripts. Sequencing was performed with immunoSEQ multiplex PCR; in TCRdb, only in-frame clones are kept and a portion is missing. The table shows about 240,000 clones, with about 14% occurring only once. Markers CD45RO/CCR7/CD25/CD127/CD95/CD27 served to sort CD4+ naive, central memory, regulatory and stem cell-like memory cells. Study-level results: Moderate yet significant TCRB CDR3 shortening was seen in Type 1 diabetes patients in all four CD4+ subsets. Insertions at VDJ junctions were less frequent in type 1 diabetes patients. These patients also deleted more nucleotides at the same junctions.

Worth noting for this clone: The antigen remains unidentified.

V was pared by 1 base and J by 2 bases, with 7 bases between. The length of the CDR3 is 13 residues. Germline V gives CDR1 SQVTM, CDR2 ANQGSEA. The specimen sequenced was naive CD4+ T cells from blood. This TCR derives from a man in his thirties or forties with type 1 diabetes. J is TRBJ2-3 and V is TRBV29-1; D is undetermined. The DNA of the CDR3 is TGCAGCGTTGAAGTCTCCTCCACAGATACGCAGTATTTT. It encodes CSVEVSSTDTQYF.